These T cell receptor beta chains were read from a single sample in a study of blood T cell repertoires in COVID-19. This table comes from immunoSEQ multiplex PCR, and its TCRdb copy is limited to in-frame clones, with some not included. The sample consists of about 36,000 clones, roughly 90% of them appearing once. The source material was peripheral blood. The receptors were gathered from a human donor in a cohort sampled during active COVID-19. Each CDR3 is given with its conserved first and last residue. D genes are given only for firm matches. Expanded clones get a size class; other rows say once, few or many, or leave the size out.

J | D | size | V | CDR3 | DNA
TRBJ1-1 | TRBD1 | . | TRBV7-8 | CASSTYRGQGKTEAFF | TGTGCCAGCAGCACGTACAGGGGGCAGGGGAAGACTGAAGCTTTCTTT
TRBJ1-4 | . | . | TRBV29-1 | CSVRTPAGEKLFF | TGCAGCGTAAGGACCCCGGCGGGTGAAAAACTGTTTTTT
TRBJ2-5 | TRBD1 | . | TRBV11-2 | CASSSRQGETQYF | TGTGCCAGCAGCTCGCGACAGGGAGAGACCCAGTACTTC
TRBJ2-7 | TRBD1 | . | TRBV27 | CASSPRPRDRLDEQYF | TGTGCCAGCAGTCCACGGCCCCGGGACAGATTGGACGAGCAGTACTTC
TRBJ1-6 | TRBD1 | . | TRBV7-9 | CASSPPGTANNSPLHF | TGTGCCAGCAGCCCCCCCGGGACAGCAAATAATTCACCCCTCCACTTT
TRBJ1-1 | . | . | TRBV3-1/TRBV3-2 | CASSRGTGGTEAFF | TGTGCCAGCAGCCGCGGGACCGGGGGAACTGAAGCTTTCTTT
TRBJ1-2 | TRBD1 | . | TRBV12-3/TRBV12-4 | CASNLGTVYGYTF | TGTGCCAGCAACCTAGGGACAGTCTATGGCTACACCTTC
TRBJ2-7 | TRBD2 | . | TRBV5-1 | CASSLSGGDYEQYF | TGCGCCAGCAGCTTGAGCGGGGGTGACTACGAGCAGTACTTC
TRBJ2-5 | . | . | TRBV27 | CASSPYGAKETQYF | TGTGCCAGCAGTCCATATGGGGCCAAAGAGACCCAGTACTTC
TRBJ1-1 | TRBD1 | . | TRBV6-6 | CASSKQGGTEAFF | TGTGCCAGCAGCAAACAGGGGGGGACTGAAGCTTTCTTT
TRBJ1-3 | . | . | TRBV2 | CASKLGTFSGNTIYF | TGTGCCAGCAAACTCGGGACATTCTCTGGAAACACCATATATTTT
TRBJ2-1 | . | . | TRBV15 | CATSRDQGRPTNEQFF | TGTGCCACCAGCAGAGACCAGGGTAGGCCCACCAATGAGCAGTTCTTC
TRBJ2-7 | TRBD1 | . | TRBV15 | CATSRGPAGTGGYEQYF | TGTGCCACCAGCAGAGGGCCCGCCGGGACAGGGGGTTACGAGCAGTACTTC
TRBJ2-4 | TRBD2 | . | TRBV6-1 | CASSEALAGESKNIQYF | TGTGCCAGCAGTGAAGCGTTGGCGGGGGAGAGCAAAAACATTCAGTACTTC
TRBJ2-5 | . | . | TRBV7-7 | CASSLEGLPGETQYF | TGTGCTAGCAGCTTAGAGGGACTGCCTGGGGAGACCCAGTACTTC
TRBJ1-2 | . | . | TRBV28 | CASSLLGLGGYTF | TGTGCCAGCAGTTTACTGGGCCTTGGTGGCTACACCTTC
TRBJ2-1 | . | . | TRBV28 | CATREGDNEQFF | TGTGCCACCCGCGAGGGGGATAATGAGCAGTTCTTC
TRBJ2-7 | . | . | TRBV5-1 | CASSLGLKSYEQYF | TGCGCCAGCAGCTTAGGACTAAAGTCCTACGAGCAGTACTTC
TRBJ2-7 | TRBD2 | . | TRBV3-1/TRBV3-2 | CASSWGLAATEQYF | TGTGCCAGCAGCTGGGGACTAGCGGCGACGGAGCAGTACTTC
TRBJ1-1 | TRBD1 | . | TRBV5-1 | CASSWGTGMNTEAFF | TGCGCCAGCAGCTGGGGGACAGGCATGAACACTGAAGCTTTCTTT
TRBJ1-3 | . | . | TRBV7-9 | CASSLVLRGLSGNTIYF | TGTGCCAGCAGCTTAGTTTTGCGGGGGCTGTCTGGAAACACCATATATTTT
TRBJ1-5 | . | . | TRBV6-5 | CASSPGVGQPQHF | TGTGCCAGCAGCCCGGGGGTAGGTCAGCCCCAGCATTTT
TRBJ1-2 | . | . | TRBV2 | CASSVLLRSGYTF | TGTGCCAGCAGTGTTCTCCTACGGAGTGGCTACACCTTC
TRBJ1-1 | . | few | TRBV6-1 | CASSEELRRVGNTEAFF | TGTGCCAGCAGTGAAGAGTTGAGGAGGGTGGGCAACACTGAAGCTTTCTTT
TRBJ2-1 | TRBD1 | . | TRBV7-8 | CASSITGDNEQFF | TGTGCCAGCAGTATAACAGGGGACAATGAGCAGTTCTTC
TRBJ1-6 | . | . | TRBV27 | CASSPTWTMANSPLHF | TGTGCCAGCAGTCCCACATGGACAATGGCTAATTCACCCCTCCACTTT
TRBJ1-5 | . | . | TRBV27 | CASSLGRSQPQHF | TGTGCCAGCAGTTTAGGCCGGAGTCAGCCCCAGCATTTT
TRBJ2-3 | TRBD2 | . | TRBV5-1 | CASSLAVSGGITDTQYF | TGCGCCAGCAGCTTGGCGGTCTCCGGGGGGATAACAGATACGCAGTATTTT
TRBJ1-4 | TRBD1 | . | TRBV28 | CASRQGASEKLFF | TGTGCCAGCAGACAGGGGGCCAGCGAAAAACTGTTTTTT
TRBJ2-1 | . | . | TRBV6-5 | CASRQYNEQFF | TGTGCCAGCAGACAATACAATGAGCAGTTCTTC